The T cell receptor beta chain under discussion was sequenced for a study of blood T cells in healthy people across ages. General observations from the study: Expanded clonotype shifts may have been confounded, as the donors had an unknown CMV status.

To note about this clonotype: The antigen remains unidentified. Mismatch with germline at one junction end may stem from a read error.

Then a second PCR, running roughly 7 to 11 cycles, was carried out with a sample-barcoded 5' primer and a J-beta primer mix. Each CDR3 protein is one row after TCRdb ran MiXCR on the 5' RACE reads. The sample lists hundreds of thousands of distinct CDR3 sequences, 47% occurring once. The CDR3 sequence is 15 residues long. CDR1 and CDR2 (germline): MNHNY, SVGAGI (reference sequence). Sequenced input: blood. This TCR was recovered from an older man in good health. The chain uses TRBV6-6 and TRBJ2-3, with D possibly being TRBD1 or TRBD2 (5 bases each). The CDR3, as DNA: TGTGCCAGTAGTTATTCCACGGGGCCCCTCACTTTGGTGTATTTT. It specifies CASSYSTGPLTLVYF.